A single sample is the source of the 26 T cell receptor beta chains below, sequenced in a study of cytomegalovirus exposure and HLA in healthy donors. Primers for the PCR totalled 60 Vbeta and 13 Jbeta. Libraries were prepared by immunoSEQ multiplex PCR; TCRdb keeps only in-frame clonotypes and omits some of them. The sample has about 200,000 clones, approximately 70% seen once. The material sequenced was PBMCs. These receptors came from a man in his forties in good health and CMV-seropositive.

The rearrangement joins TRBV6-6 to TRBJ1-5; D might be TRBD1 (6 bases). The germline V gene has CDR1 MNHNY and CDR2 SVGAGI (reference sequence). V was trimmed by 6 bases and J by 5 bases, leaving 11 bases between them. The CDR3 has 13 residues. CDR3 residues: CASSPQGYQPQHF. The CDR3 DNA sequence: TGTGCCAGCAGCCCACAGGGTTATCAGCCCCAGCATTTT.

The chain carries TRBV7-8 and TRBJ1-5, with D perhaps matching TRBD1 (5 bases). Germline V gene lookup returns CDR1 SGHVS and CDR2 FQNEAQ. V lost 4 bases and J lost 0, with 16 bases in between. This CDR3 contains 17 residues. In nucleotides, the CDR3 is TGTGCCAGCAGCTCCCTCGCAAGGGGTCATAGCAATCAGCCCCAGCATTTT. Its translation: CASSSLARGHSNQPQHF.

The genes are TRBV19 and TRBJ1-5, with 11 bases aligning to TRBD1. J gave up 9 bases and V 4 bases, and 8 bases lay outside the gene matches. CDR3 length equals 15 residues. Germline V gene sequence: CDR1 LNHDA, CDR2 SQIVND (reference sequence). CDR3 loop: CASSTGTGGPSPQHF. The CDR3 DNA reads TGTGCCAGTAGTACCGGGACAGGGGGGCCTTCGCCCCAGCATTTT.

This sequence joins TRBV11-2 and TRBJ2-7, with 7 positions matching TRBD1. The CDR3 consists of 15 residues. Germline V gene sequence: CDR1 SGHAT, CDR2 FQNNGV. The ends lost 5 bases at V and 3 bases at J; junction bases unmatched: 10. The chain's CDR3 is CASSPKRTGFYEQYF. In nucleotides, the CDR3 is TGTGCCAGCAGCCCGAAACGGACAGGATTCTACGAGCAGTACTTC.

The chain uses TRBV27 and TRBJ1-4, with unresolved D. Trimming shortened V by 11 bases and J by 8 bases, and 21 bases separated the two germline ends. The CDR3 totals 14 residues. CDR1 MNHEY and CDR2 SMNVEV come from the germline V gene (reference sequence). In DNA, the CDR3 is TGTGCCGCCCGCGGCGCGGGCAGCGGCGAAAAACTGTTTTTT. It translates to CAARGAGSGEKLFF.

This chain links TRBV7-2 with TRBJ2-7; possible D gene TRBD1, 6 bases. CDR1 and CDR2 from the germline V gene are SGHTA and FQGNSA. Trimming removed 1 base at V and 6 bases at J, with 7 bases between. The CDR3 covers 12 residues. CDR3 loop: CASSLGGGEQYF. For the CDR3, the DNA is TGTGCCAGCAGCTTAGGAGGGGGCGAGCAGTACTTC.

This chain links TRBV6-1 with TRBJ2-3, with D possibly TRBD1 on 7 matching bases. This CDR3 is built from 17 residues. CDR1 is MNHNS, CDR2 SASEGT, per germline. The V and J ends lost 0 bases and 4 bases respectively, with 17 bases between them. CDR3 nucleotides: TGTGCCAGCAGTGAAGCGCTATCCAGGGGGGCCGCAGATACGCAGTATTTT. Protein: CASSEALSRGAADTQYF.

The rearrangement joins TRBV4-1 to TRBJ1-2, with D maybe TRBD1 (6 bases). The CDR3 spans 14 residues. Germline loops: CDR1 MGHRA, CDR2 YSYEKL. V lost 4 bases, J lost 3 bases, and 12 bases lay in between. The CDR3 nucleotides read TGCGCCAGCAGCCGAAACAGGGAGCACTATGGCTACACCTTC. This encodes CASSRNREHYGYTF.

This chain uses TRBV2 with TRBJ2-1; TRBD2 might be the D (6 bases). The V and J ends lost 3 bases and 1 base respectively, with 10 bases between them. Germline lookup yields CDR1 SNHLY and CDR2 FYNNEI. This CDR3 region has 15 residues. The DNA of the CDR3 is TGTGCCAGCAGTGACCTTGGGACTTCCTACAATGAGCAGTTCTTC. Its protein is CASSDLGTSYNEQFF.

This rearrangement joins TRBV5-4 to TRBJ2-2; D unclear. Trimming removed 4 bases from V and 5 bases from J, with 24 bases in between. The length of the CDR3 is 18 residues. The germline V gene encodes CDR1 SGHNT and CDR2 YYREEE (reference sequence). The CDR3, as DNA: TGTGCCAGCAGCCCTGCCGGTAGAGGTCCACTGGCGACCGGGGAGCTGTTTTTT. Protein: CASSPAGRGPLATGELFF.

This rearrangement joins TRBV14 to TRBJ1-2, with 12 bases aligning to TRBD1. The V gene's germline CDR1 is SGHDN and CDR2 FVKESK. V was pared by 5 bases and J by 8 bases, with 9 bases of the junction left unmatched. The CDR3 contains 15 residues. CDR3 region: CASSKSGTGGAGYTF. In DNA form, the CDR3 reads TGTGCCAGCAGCAAATCCGGGACAGGGGGCGCCGGCTACACCTTC.

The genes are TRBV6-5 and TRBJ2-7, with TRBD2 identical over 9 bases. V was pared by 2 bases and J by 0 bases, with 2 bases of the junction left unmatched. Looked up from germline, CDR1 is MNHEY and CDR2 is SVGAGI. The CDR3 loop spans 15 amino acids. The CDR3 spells CASSYQRGASYEQYF. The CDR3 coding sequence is TGTGCCAGCAGTTACCAGCGGGGGGCCTCCTACGAGCAGTACTTC.

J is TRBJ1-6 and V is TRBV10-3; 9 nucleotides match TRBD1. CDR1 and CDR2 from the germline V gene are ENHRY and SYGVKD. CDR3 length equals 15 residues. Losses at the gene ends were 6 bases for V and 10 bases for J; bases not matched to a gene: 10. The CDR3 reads CAIRGQGPDYSPLHF. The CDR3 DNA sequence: TGTGCCATCAGAGGACAGGGGCCGGACTACTCACCCCTCCACTTT.

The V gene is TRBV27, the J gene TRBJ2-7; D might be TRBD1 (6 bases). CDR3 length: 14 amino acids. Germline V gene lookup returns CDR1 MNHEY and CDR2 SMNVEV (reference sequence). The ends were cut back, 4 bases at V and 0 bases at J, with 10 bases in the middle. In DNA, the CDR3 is TGTGCCAGCAGTTCCAGGACAGACTCCTACGAGCAGTACTTC. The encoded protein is CASSSRTDSYEQYF.

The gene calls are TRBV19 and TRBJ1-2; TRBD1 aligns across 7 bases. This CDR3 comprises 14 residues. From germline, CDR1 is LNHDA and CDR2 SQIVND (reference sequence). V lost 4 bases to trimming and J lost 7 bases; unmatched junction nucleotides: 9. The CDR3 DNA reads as TGTGCCAGTAGTACCCCAGCGACAGGGTTTGGCTACACCTTC. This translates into CASSTPATGFGYTF.

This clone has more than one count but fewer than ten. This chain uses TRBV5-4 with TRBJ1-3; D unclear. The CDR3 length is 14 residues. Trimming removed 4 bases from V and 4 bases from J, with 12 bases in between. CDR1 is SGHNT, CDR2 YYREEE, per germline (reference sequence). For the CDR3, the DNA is TGTGCCAGCAGCCCCGGACTATTGGGAAACACCATATATTTT. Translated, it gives CASSPGLLGNTIYF.

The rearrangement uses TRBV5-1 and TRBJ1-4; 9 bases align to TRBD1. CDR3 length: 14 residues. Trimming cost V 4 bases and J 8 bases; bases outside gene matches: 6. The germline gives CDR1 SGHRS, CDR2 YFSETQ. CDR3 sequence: CASSPGQGREKLFF. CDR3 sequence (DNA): TGCGCCAGCAGCCCGGGACAGGGACGCGAAAAACTGTTTTTT.

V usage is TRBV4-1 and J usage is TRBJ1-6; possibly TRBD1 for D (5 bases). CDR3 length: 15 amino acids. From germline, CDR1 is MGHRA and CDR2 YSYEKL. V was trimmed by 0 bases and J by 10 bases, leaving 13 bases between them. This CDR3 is CASSQDASQGSPLHF. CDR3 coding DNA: TGCGCCAGCAGCCAAGATGCCAGTCAGGGCTCACCCCTCCACTTT.

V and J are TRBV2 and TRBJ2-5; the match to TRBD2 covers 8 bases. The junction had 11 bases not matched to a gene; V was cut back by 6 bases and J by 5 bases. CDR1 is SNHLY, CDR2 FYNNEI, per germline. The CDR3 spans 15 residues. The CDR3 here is CASSQPGGAWETQYF. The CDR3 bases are TGTGCCAGCAGCCAACCCGGGGGGGCCTGGGAGACCCAGTACTTC.

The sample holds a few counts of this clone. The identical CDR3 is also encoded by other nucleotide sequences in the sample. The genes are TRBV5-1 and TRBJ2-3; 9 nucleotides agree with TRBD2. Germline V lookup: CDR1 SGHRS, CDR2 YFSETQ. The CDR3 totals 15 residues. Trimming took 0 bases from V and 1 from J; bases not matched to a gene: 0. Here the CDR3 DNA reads TGCGCCAGCAGCTTGGGACTAGCGGGCACAGATACGCAGTATTTT. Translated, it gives CASSLGLAGTDTQYF.

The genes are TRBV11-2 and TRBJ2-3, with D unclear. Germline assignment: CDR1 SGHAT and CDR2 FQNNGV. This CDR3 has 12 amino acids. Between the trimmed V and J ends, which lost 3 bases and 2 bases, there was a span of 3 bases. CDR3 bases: TGTGCCAGCAGCTTTAACACAGATACGCAGTATTTT. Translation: CASSFNTDTQYF.

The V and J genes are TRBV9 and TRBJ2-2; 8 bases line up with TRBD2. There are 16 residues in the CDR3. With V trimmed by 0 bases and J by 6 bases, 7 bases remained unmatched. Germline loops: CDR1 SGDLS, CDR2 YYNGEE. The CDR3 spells CASSVGTGGGPGELFF. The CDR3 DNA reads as TGTGCCAGCAGCGTAGGGACGGGAGGGGGTCCCGGGGAGCTGTTTTTT.

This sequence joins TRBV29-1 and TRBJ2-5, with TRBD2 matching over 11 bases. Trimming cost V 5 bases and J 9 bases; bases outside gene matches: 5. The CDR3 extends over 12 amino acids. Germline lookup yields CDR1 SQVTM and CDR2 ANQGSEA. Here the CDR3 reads CSVRLAGKAQYF. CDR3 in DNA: TGCAGCGTTAGACTAGCGGGGAAAGCCCAGTACTTC.

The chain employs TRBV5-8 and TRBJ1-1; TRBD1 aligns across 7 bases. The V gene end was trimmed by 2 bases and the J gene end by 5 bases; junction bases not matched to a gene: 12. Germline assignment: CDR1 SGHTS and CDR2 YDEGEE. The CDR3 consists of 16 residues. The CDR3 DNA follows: TGTGCCAGCAGCTTAGGCGGAGGGGGCGTAAGAACTGAAGCTTTCTTT. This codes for CASSLGGGGVRTEAFF.

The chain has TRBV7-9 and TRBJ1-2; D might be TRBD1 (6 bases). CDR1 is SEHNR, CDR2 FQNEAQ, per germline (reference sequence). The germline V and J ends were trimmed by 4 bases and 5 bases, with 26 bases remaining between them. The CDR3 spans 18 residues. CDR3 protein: CASSSGLPMAGAVYGYTF. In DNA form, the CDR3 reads TGTGCCAGCAGCTCAGGTCTCCCCATGGCAGGGGCGGTTTATGGCTACACCTTC.

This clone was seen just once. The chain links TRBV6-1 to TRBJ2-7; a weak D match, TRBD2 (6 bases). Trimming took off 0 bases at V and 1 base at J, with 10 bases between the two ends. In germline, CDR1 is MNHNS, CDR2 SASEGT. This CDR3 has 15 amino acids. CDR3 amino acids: CASSEARRGSYEQYF. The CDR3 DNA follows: TGTGCCAGCAGTGAAGCTAGGCGGGGTTCCTACGAGCAGTACTTC.